Below, one T cell receptor beta chain is given with its context. This clonotype was found many times. The specificity of this receptor is unknown. Per-base qualities were not stored, and no clone one base away is much larger. This specimen comes from a study of T-cell reconstitution after alpha-beta-depleted transplantation in children (dated by TCRdb to about 2016). Study-wide context: T-cell immune reconstitution after TCRalphabeta/CD19-depleted allogeneic hematopoietic cell transplantation in children was quantitatively tracked in the study by means of TCR repertoire profiling.

The library was built by means of PCR. Reads for this sample came from an Illumina HiSeq 2500. TCR libraries were prepared with molecular barcoding, using unique molecular identifiers to normalize TCRbeta repertoire quantification. The raw public reads went through TCRdb reprocessing: fastp at Q25, MiXCR clone calling, in-frame beta chains kept. Entries that share a CDR3 protein sequence are merged under the most common genes and DNA. This sample lists 400,000 to 500,000 distinct CDR3 sequences; about 11% were detected once. The ten largest clones capture over 4.5% of the sample. The germline V gene sets CDR1 to MGHRA and CDR2 to YSYEKL. Its CDR3 holds 15 amino acids, cysteine through phenylalanine. Only the CDR3 region is kept as DNA, spanning 45 bases read in frame from base 1. Trimming at the junction amounts to 0 bases on V and 6 bases on J, and the germline ends lie 14 bases apart.

The sequence was obtained from a human donor who donated a stem cell graft to a child with acute myeloid leukemia. Sample: PBMCs from the stem cell graft donor, taken from the stem cell graft. The chain uses TRBV4-1 and TRBJ2-5; no D gene call is confident. The DNA sequence is TGCGCCAGCAGCCAAGAAGTCCCCTCCCCGAAGACCCAGTACTTC. It codes for CASSQEVPSPKTQYF.